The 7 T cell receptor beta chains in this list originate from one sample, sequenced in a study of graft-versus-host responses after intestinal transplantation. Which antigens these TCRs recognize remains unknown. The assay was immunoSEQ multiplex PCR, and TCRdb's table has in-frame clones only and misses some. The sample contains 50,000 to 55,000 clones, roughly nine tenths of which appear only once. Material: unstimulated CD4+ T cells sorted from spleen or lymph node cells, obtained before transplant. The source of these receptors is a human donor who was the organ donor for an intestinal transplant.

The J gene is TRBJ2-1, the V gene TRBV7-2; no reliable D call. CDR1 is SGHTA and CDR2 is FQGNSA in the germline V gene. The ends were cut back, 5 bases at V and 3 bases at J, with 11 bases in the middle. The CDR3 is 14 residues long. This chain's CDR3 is CASSPPSNYNEQFF. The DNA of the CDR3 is TGTGCCAGCAGCCCGCCGAGTAACTACAATGAGCAGTTCTTC.

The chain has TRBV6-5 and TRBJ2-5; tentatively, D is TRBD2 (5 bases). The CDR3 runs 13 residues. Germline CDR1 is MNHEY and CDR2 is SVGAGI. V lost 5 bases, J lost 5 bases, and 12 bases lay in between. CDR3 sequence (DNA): TGTGCCAGCAGTCCCTTTGGCGGGGAGACCCAGTACTTC. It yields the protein CASSPFGGETQYF.

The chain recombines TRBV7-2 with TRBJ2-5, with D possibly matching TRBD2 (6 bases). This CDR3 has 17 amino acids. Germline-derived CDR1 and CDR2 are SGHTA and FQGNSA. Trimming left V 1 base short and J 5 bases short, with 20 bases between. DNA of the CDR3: TGTGCCAGCAGCTTAGGAGGACTATCCTCCCCGCGGGAGACCCAGTACTTC. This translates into CASSLGGLSSPRETQYF.

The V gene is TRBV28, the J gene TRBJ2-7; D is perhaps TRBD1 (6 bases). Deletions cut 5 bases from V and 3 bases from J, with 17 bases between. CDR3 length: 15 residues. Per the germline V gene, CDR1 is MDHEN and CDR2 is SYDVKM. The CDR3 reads CASSPTEGGRYEQYF. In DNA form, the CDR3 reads TGTGCCAGCAGTCCAACCGAAGGGGGACGCTACGAGCAGTACTTC.

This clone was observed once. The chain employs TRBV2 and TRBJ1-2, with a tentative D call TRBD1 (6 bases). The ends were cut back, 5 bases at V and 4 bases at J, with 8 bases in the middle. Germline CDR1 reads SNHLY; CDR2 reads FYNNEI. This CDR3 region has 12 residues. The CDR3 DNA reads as TGTGCCAGCAGTCAGGGGACCTATGGCTACACCTTC. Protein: CASSQGTYGYTF.

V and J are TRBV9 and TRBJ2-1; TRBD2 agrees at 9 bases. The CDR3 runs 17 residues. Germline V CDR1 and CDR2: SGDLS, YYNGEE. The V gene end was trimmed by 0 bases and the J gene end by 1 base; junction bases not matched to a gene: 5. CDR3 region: CASSVGDSGRSYNEQFF. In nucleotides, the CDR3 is TGTGCCAGCAGCGTAGGTGATAGCGGGAGATCCTACAATGAGCAGTTCTTC.

The CDR3 nucleotides are TGTGCCAGCAGCTCCTGGGGGCAGATCTACGAGCAGTACTTC. It is translated as CASSSWGQIYEQYF. J is TRBJ2-7 and V is TRBV7-2, with a tentative D call TRBD1 (6 bases). V shed 4 bases and J shed 3 bases, with 13 bases lying between them. The CDR3 length is 14 residues. Germline-derived CDR1 and CDR2 are SGHTA and FQGNSA.